This paragraph reports one T cell receptor beta chain. The data derive from a study of post-analysis software for immune sequencing data. TCR beta libraries were prepared from cDNA with unique molecular identifiers. TCRdb reprocessed the PCR reads with MiXCR, giving one entry per CDR3 protein. The profile shows approximately 440,000 distinct CDR3 sequences, approximately 46% of them singletons. The clonotype originates from a girl between 5 and 17 years old with multiple sclerosis. Material: blood.

Here the CDR3 reads CASSLAARGDYGYTF. The DNA of the CDR3 is TGTGCCAGCAGCTTAGCGGCCAGGGGCGACTATGGCTACACCTTC. This sequence joins TRBV11-2 and TRBJ1-2; D might be TRBD1 (6 bases). The ends were cut back, 1 base at V and 3 bases at J, with 12 bases in the middle. Per the germline V gene, CDR1 is SGHAT and CDR2 is FQNNGV. The CDR3 covers 15 residues.